This entry lists 25 T cell receptor beta chains sequenced from one sample in a study of blood T cell repertoires in COVID-19 (dated by TCRdb to the early 2020s). To prepare the library, the immunoSEQ multiplex PCR assay was applied. The immuneACCESS repertoire file appears here via TCRdb, limited to in-frame rearrangements. These files lack a portion of the clones; in checked studies, under half of the deficit traces to unresolved V genes, and the cause of the others is not known. This sample gives about 210,000 clones in total; approximately 90% of them show up just once. The leading ten clones occupy 1% to 1.5% of the sample. The sequenced sample was peripheral blood. The receptor set was obtained from a man aged 30 to 45 with acute or convalescent COVID-19.

The J gene is TRBJ2-5, the V gene TRBV2; 13 bases are a match to TRBD2. V lost 6 bases to trimming and J lost 5 bases; unmatched junction nucleotides: 6. This CDR3 comprises 15 residues. Germline CDR1 SNHLY, CDR2 FYNNEI. The CDR3 reads CASRTSGGFRETQYF. CDR3 bases: TGTGCCAGCAGGACTAGCGGGGGGTTCCGGGAGACCCAGTACTTC. Filled out from reference TRBV2 and TRBJ2-5, the complete variable domain reads EPEVTQTPSHQVTQMGQEVILRCVPISNHLYFYWYRQILGQKVEFLVSFYNNEISEKSEIFDDQFSVERPDGSNFTLKIRSTKLEDSAMYFCASRTSGGFRETQYFGPGTRLLVL.

This clone was observed once. The chain combines TRBV6-5 with TRBJ1-6, with TRBD1 identical over 9 bases. There are 14 residues in the CDR3. With 2 bases clipped from V and 9 bases from J, the junction kept 2 bases outside the gene matches. The germline V gene has CDR1 MNHEY and CDR2 SVGAGI. CDR3 sequence (DNA): TGTGCCAGCAGTTACGGACAGGGGCGTTCACCCCTCCACTTT. Protein product: CASSYGQGRSPLHF.

V usage is TRBV30 and J usage is TRBJ1-6, with 10 positions matching TRBD1. Looked up from germline, CDR1 is GTSNPN and CDR2 is SVGIG (reference sequence). The V segment lost 2 bases and the J segment 10 bases; nucleotides outside the gene matches: 8. The length of the CDR3 is 15 residues. Here the CDR3 DNA reads TGTGCCTGGAGTCTCCCCGGGACAGGGGTATCACCCCTCCACTTT. Its translation: CAWSLPGTGVSPLHF.

V and J are TRBV19 and TRBJ2-7; 8 nucleotides match TRBD1. Germline V CDR1 and CDR2: LNHDA, SQIVND (reference sequence). V lost 6 bases to trimming and J lost 7 bases; unmatched junction nucleotides: 8. The CDR3 totals 13 residues. The CDR3 spells CASSGQGEIEQYF. DNA for the CDR3: TGTGCCAGTAGCGGACAGGGTGAGATTGAGCAGTACTTC.

The CDR3 nucleotides read TGTGCCAGCATATCGGACAGGCAAAGGAGGCAGCCCCAGCATTTT. This codes for CASISDRQRRQPQHF. This chain links TRBV6-5 with TRBJ1-5, with 7 bases lining up with TRBD1. This CDR3 has 15 residues. With 7 bases clipped from V and 7 bases from J, the junction kept 13 bases outside the gene matches. From germline, CDR1 is MNHEY and CDR2 SVGAGI.

The DNA of the CDR3 is TGTGCCAGCAGTTTATCCAGCGGGGGGGCCCTGGTCTATAATACGCAGTATTTT. It is translated as CASSLSSGGALVYNTQYF. This chain links TRBV28 with TRBJ2-3; 10 bases match TRBD2. J was trimmed by 7 bases and V by 1 base; bases with no gene match: 14. The CDR3 spans 18 residues. In germline, CDR1 is MDHEN, CDR2 SYDVKM.

The rearrangement joins TRBV10-1 to TRBJ2-3; TRBD2 is a possible D gene (6 bases). Germline V gene sequence: CDR1 WNHNN, CDR2 SYGVQD (reference sequence). Between the trimmed V and J ends, which lost 0 bases and 2 bases, there was a span of 9 bases. The CDR3 runs 15 residues. The CDR3 spells CASSESGGNTDTQYF. CDR3 DNA: TGCGCCAGCAGTGAGTCGGGCGGGAACACAGATACGCAGTATTTT.

CDR3 sequence reads: CASSLAIRDRDREKYF. CDR3 sequence (DNA): TGTGCCAGCTCACTCGCGATCCGGGACAGGGATAGGGAGAAATACTTC. The rearrangement joins TRBV18 to TRBJ2-7, with TRBD1 matching over 9 bases. CDR1 and CDR2 (germline): KGHSH, LQKENI. This CDR3 contains 16 residues. Unmatched junction bases numbered 20, after V lost 4 bases and J lost 13 bases.

This chain joins TRBV24-1 and TRBJ2-2, with D possibly TRBD1 on 5 matching bases. Trimming cost V 3 bases and J 8 bases, with 12 bases left between them. The V gene's germline CDR1 is KGHDR and CDR2 SFDVKD. CDR3 length: 14 amino acids. CDR3 sequence: CATSDPPRQGELFF. The CDR3 DNA follows: TGTGCCACCAGTGATCCCCCGAGACAGGGGGAGCTGTTTTTT.

This clone was recorded only once. This rearrangement joins TRBV18 to TRBJ1-5, with 7 bases lining up with TRBD1. This CDR3 comprises 14 residues. Germline assignment: CDR1 KGHSH and CDR2 LQKENI. V was pared by 5 bases and J by 3 bases, with 4 bases of the junction left unmatched. The CDR3 region has the DNA TGTGCCAGCTCAAGGACAGGTACCAATCAGCCCCAGCATTTT. It yields the protein CASSRTGTNQPQHF.

The chain employs TRBV6-4 and TRBJ2-3; 7 bases are a match to TRBD2. Per germline, CDR1 MRHNA and CDR2 SNTAGT. Trimming cost V 5 bases and J 3 bases; bases outside gene matches: 8. This CDR3 spans 15 amino acids. The chain's CDR3 is CASSFGGSQTDTQYF. Here the CDR3 DNA reads TGTGCCAGCAGTTTCGGCGGGAGTCAGACAGATACGCAGTATTTT.

Only one count was recorded for this clone. V and J are TRBV6-5 and TRBJ1-1; 8 bases align to TRBD1. This CDR3 spans 15 amino acids. The germline V gene has CDR1 MNHEY and CDR2 SVGAGI. V lost 0 bases and J lost 2; bases outside the gene matches: 2. Written as DNA, the CDR3 is TGTGCCAGCAGTTACTCCGGGACAGGAAACACTGAAGCTTTCTTT. Translated, it gives CASSYSGTGNTEAFF.

V gene TRBV28 combines with J gene TRBJ2-1; a weak D match, TRBD2 (5 bases). The length of the CDR3 is 15 residues. Trimming took 6 bases from V and 2 from J, leaving 14 bases between them. CDR1 MDHEN and CDR2 SYDVKM come from the germline V gene. The CDR3 DNA sequence: TGTGCCAGCAGGACCGGGATTAAGGCCTACAATGAGCAGTTCTTC. Its translation: CASRTGIKAYNEQFF.

This clone was observed a handful of times. The J gene is TRBJ1-2, the V gene TRBV28; D remains unclear. The CDR3 has 14 residues. The germline gives CDR1 MDHEN, CDR2 SYDVKM. V gave up 6 bases and J gave up 3 bases, with 14 bases separating them. The chain's CDR3 is CASRPKQIYYGYTF. CDR3 nucleotides: TGTGCCAGCAGGCCGAAACAGATTTACTATGGCTACACCTTC.

CDR3 nucleotide sequence: TGTGCCAGCAACCCGACAGGGAACACTGAAGCTTTCTTT. Protein: CASNPTGNTEAFF. The chain carries TRBV5-8 and TRBJ1-1; D perhaps matches TRBD1 (6 bases). Trimming pared 6 bases from V and 1 base from J, leaving 10 bases between. Germline-derived CDR1 and CDR2 are SGHTS and YDEGEE. The CDR3 has 13 residues.

This rearrangement joins TRBV28 to TRBJ1-1; 8 bases fit TRBD1. This CDR3 has 12 residues. Trimming removed 7 bases from V and 5 bases from J; junction bases left unmatched: 3. Germline CDR1 and CDR2: MDHEN and SYDVKM. In nucleotides, the CDR3 is TGTGCCAGCACCGGGGACAGGACTGAAGCTTTCTTT. It encodes CASTGDRTEAFF.

The rearrangement links TRBV5-1 to TRBJ2-1; TRBD2 might be the D (6 bases). This CDR3 region has 12 residues. CDR1 and CDR2 (germline): SGHRS, YFSETQ. The V end lost 3 bases, the J end lost 8 bases, and 9 bases lay between the germline ends. The CDR3 region is CASSSGLYEQFF. The CDR3 bases are TGCGCCAGCAGCTCGGGACTTTATGAGCAGTTCTTC. Full variable domain (missing parts from reference TRBV5-1 and TRBJ2-1): KAGVTQTPRYLIKTRGQQVTLSCSPISGHRSVSWYQQTPGQGLQFLFEYFSETQRNKGNFPGRFSGRQFSNSRSEMNVSTLELGDSALYLCASSSGLYEQFFGPGTRLTVL.

The sample holds a few counts of this clone. J is TRBJ1-1 and V is TRBV18, with a weak D call TRBD1 (6 bases). The CDR3 contains 15 residues. V lost 2 bases to trimming and J lost 2 bases, with 12 bases between them. In germline, CDR1 is KGHSH, CDR2 LQKENI. The CDR3 spells CASSPFLQGNTEAFF. The CDR3 bases are TGTGCCAGCTCACCATTTCTACAGGGTAACACTGAAGCTTTCTTT. The whole variable domain, filled in from reference TRBV18 and TRBJ1-1, reads NAGVMQNPRHLVRRRGQEARLRCSPMKGHSHVYWYRQLPEEGLKFMVYLQKENIIDESGMPKERFSAEFPKEGPSILRIQQVVRGDSAAYFCASSPFLQGNTEAFFGQGTRLTVV.

J is TRBJ2-3 and V is TRBV9, with a weak D call TRBD2 (6 bases). Germline CDR1 SGDLS, CDR2 YYNGEE. This CDR3 is built from 16 residues. V lost 2 bases and J lost 2, with 15 bases in between. The CDR3 coding sequence is TGTGCCAGCAGCGTGGCCGGGACTCCTAACACAGATACGCAGTATTTT. Amino acids: CASSVAGTPNTDTQYF.

The chain couples TRBV6-6 to TRBJ1-6; D may be TRBD1 (5 bases). The CDR3 totals 15 residues. V was pared by 6 bases and J by 3 bases, with 12 bases between. CDR1 MNHNY and CDR2 SVGAGI come from the germline V gene (reference sequence). The DNA for the CDR3 is TGTGCCAGCAGGAAGACAGTGAACTATAATTCACCCCTCCACTTT. Translating gives CASRKTVNYNSPLHF.

The chain employs TRBV11-3 and TRBJ1-6; D perhaps matches TRBD1 (5 bases). CDR3 size: 16 residues. From germline, CDR1 is SGHNT and CDR2 YENEEA. V was pared by 5 bases and J by 11 bases, with 22 bases between. CDR3 DNA sequence: TGTGCCAGCAGCACCCGAACAGGCCCGAGTGCCACACCCCTCCACTTT. Protein: CASSTRTGPSATPLHF.

This clone appeared a single time. The rearrangement joins TRBV11-2 to TRBJ2-1; 14 bases align to TRBD2. The CDR3 loop spans 15 amino acids. Germline-derived CDR1 and CDR2 are SGHAT and FQNNGV. Trimming cost V 1 base and J 11 bases; bases outside gene matches: 4. The CDR3 sequence is CASSLGLAGGVKQFF. DNA for the CDR3: TGTGCCAGCAGCTTAGGACTAGCGGGGGGGGTGAAGCAGTTCTTC.

The rearrangement uses TRBV4-2 and TRBJ1-1; D is unresolved. The V gene lost 0 bases and the J gene lost 11 bases, with 7 bases spanning the gap. There are 11 residues in the CDR3. CDR1 and CDR2 from the germline V gene are LGHNA and YNFKEQ. The DNA for the CDR3 is TGTGCCAGCAGCCAAGAATCTGTGGCTTTCTTT. Protein sequence: CASSQESVAFF.

The gene calls are TRBV30 and TRBJ2-5; the D is unclear. CDR3 length: 14 residues. Trimming stripped 0 bases from V and 0 bases from J, with 8 bases between. CDR1 and CDR2 from the germline V gene are GTSNPN and SVGIG (reference sequence). This CDR3 reads CAWSVEQYQETQYF. The CDR3 nucleotides read TGTGCCTGGAGTGTTGAACAGTACCAAGAGACCCAGTACTTC.

The sample holds a few counts of this clone. The chain has TRBV28 and TRBJ1-2, with TRBD1 as a possible D gene (6 bases). This CDR3 region has 15 residues. Trimming left V 6 bases short and J 4 bases short, with 18 bases between. Germline CDR1 and CDR2: MDHEN and SYDVKM. Here the CDR3 DNA reads TGTGCCAGCAGGAACATGTTAGGGGGATTCTATGGCTACACCTTC. Its translation is CASRNMLGGFYGYTF.